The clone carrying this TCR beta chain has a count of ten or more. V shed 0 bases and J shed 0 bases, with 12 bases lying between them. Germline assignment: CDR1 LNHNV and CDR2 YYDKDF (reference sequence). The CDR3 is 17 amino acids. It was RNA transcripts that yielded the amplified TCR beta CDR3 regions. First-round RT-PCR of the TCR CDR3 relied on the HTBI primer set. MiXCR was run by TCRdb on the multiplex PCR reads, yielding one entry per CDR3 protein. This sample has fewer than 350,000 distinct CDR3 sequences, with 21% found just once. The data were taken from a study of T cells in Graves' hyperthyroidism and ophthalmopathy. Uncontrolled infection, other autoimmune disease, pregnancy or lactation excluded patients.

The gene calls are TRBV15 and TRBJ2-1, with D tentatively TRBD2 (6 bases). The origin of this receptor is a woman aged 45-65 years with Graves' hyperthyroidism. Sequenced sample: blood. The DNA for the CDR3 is TGTGCCACCAGCAGAGATGCGGGGACCGTCTCCTACAATGAGCAGTTCTTC. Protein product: CATSRDAGTVSYNEQFF. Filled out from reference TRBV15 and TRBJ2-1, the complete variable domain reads DAMVIQNPRYQVTQFGKPVTLSCSQTLNHNVMYWYQQKSSQAPKLLFHYYDKDFNNEADTPDNFQSRRPNTSFCFLDIRSPGLGDTAMYLCATSRDAGTVSYNEQFFGPGTRLTVL.